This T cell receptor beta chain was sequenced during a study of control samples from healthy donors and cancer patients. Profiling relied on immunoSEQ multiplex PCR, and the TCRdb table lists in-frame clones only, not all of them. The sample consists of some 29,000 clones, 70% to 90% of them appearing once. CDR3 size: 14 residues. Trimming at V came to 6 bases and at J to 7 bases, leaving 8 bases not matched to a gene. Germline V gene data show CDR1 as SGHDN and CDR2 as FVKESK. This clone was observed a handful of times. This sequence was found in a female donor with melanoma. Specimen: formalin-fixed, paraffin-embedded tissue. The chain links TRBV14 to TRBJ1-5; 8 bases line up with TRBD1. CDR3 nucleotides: TGTGCCAGCAGTCTGACAGGGGTCGGGCAGCCCCAGCATTTT. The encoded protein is CASSLTGVGQPQHF.